Listed here are 29 T cell receptor beta chains from one sample, sequenced in a study of cytomegalovirus exposure and HLA in healthy donors. 60 Vbeta and 13 Jbeta primers were used in PCR. The data were produced by immunoSEQ multiplex PCR, yet TCRdb's version contains in-frame clones alone and is incomplete. This sample's clone table lists about 210,000 clones. The sample comprised PBMCs. The source is a woman aged 25 to 39 in good health and CMV-seropositive.

This chain connects TRBV5-1 to TRBJ2-2; TRBD2 agrees at 10 bases. Germline trimming cut 4 bases from V and 1 base from J; bases unmatched to any gene: 4. The CDR3 loop spans 16 amino acids. The V gene's germline CDR1 is SGHRS and CDR2 YFSETQ. The CDR3 region has the DNA TGCGCCAGCAGCATCGGACTAGCGGAGAACACCGGGGAGCTGTTTTTT. It codes for CASSIGLAENTGELFF.

This chain links TRBV2 with TRBJ2-3, with 7 bases matching TRBD2. The V and J ends lost 8 bases and 4 bases, in that order; junction bases with no gene match: 6. This CDR3 is 13 amino acids long. Germline V lookup: CDR1 SNHLY, CDR2 FYNNEI. CDR3 bases: TGTGCCAGCGGACTAGTCCCGGCAGATACGCAGTATTTT. It yields the protein CASGLVPADTQYF.

The chain employs TRBV5-1 and TRBJ2-5, with D tentatively TRBD1 (6 bases). CDR1 is SGHRS and CDR2 is YFSETQ in the germline V gene. V lost 1 base, J lost 3 bases, and 10 bases lay in between. The CDR3 totals 14 residues. The CDR3 bases are TGCGCCAGCAGCTTGTCCAGGGGAAAAGAGACCCAGTACTTC. Encoded protein: CASSLSRGKETQYF.

The chain couples TRBV28 to TRBJ1-4; TRBD1 aligns across 11 bases. V gave up 7 bases and J gave up 4 bases; unmatched junction bases: 14. This CDR3 comprises 18 residues. CDR1 MDHEN and CDR2 SYDVKM come from the germline V gene. The CDR3 region is CASTSWGDRGSGNEKLFF. In nucleotides, the CDR3 is TGTGCCAGCACCAGTTGGGGGGACAGGGGGTCGGGTAATGAAAAACTGTTTTTT.

The V gene is TRBV5-4, the J gene TRBJ2-5; possible D gene TRBD1, 6 bases. This CDR3 comprises 15 residues. Germline lookup yields CDR1 SGHNT and CDR2 YYREEE (reference sequence). V lost 2 bases and J 5 bases, leaving 16 bases between the germline ends. The CDR3 region is CASSLPGASRETQYF. CDR3 nucleotide sequence: TGTGCCAGCAGCTTACCAGGGGCCTCGAGGGAGACCCAGTACTTC.

The chain is built from TRBV5-1 and TRBJ2-1, with 11 bases fitting TRBD2. This CDR3 has 17 amino acids. Germline CDR1 and CDR2: SGHRS and YFSETQ. The V and J ends lost 4 bases and 7 bases, in that order; junction bases with no gene match: 13. This chain's CDR3 is CASSATAGTSGENEQFF. DNA for the CDR3: TGCGCCAGCAGCGCGACGGCCGGGACTAGCGGCGAGAATGAGCAGTTCTTC.

This chain joins TRBV5-1 and TRBJ1-2; 9 bases match TRBD1. The V gene end was trimmed by 7 bases and the J gene end by 3 bases; junction bases not matched to a gene: 13. The length of the CDR3 is 16 residues. The germline V gene has CDR1 SGHRS and CDR2 YFSETQ. DNA of the CDR3: TGCGCCAGCGGAGGCGTACAGGGGGCGCGGGACTATGGCTACACCTTC. Its protein is CASGGVQGARDYGYTF.

DNA of the CDR3: TGTGCCAGCTCACCCGGCCTGGTCAGGGCGGGATACAATGAGCAGTTCTTC. Amino acid sequence: CASSPGLVRAGYNEQFF. The chain uses TRBV18 and TRBJ2-1, with TRBD2 as a possible D gene (6 bases). Germline V gene sequence: CDR1 KGHSH, CDR2 LQKENI. The CDR3 extends over 17 amino acids. V lost 3 bases and J 4 bases, leaving 19 bases between the germline ends.

The rearrangement links TRBV7-8 to TRBJ2-7, with D perhaps matching TRBD2 (6 bases). The V and J ends lost 5 bases and 6 bases respectively, with 17 bases between them. CDR1 and CDR2 from the germline V gene are SGHVS and FQNEAQ. The CDR3 loop spans 14 amino acids. This CDR3 reads CASSPGLQLGEQYF. CDR3 DNA: TGTGCCAGCAGCCCCGGACTACAATTGGGCGAGCAGTACTTC.

The rearrangement joins TRBV28 to TRBJ2-5, with TRBD1 matching 7 bases. V was pared by 5 bases and J by 11 bases, with 8 bases of the junction left unmatched. The CDR3 contains 12 residues. In germline, CDR1 is MDHEN, CDR2 SYDVKM. The CDR3 region has the DNA TGTGCCAGCAGTACGGGACAGAGGGAGCAGTACTTC. Its translation is CASSTGQREQYF.

The V and J genes are TRBV11-3 and TRBJ2-5; 9 nucleotides match TRBD1. Germline CDR1 is SGHNT and CDR2 is YENEEA. There are 14 residues in the CDR3. The trim removed 4 bases at V and 3 bases at J, leaving 3 bases unmatched. CDR3 sequence: CASSSTGGEETQYF. The CDR3 coding sequence is TGTGCCAGCAGCTCTACAGGGGGCGAAGAGACCCAGTACTTC.

This chain links TRBV5-8 with TRBJ2-2; D is possibly TRBD2 (5 bases). The germline gives CDR1 SGHTS, CDR2 YDEGEE. V was trimmed by 4 bases and J by 5 bases, leaving 18 bases between them. The CDR3 totals 16 residues. The CDR3, as DNA: TGTGCCAGCAGCCCCGTCGTCAGCGCGGGTACCGGGGAGCTGTTTTTT. Residues: CASSPVVSAGTGELFF.

This chain uses TRBV5-6 with TRBJ1-2, with 8 nucleotides matching TRBD1. The V gene end was trimmed by 4 bases and the J gene end by 6 bases; junction bases not matched to a gene: 11. CDR3 size: 15 residues. The germline CDR1 and CDR2 sequences are SGHDT and YYEEEE. Here the CDR3 reads CASSGRTGPRNGYTF. The CDR3 coding sequence is TGTGCCAGCAGCGGACGGACAGGGCCCCGAAATGGCTACACCTTC.

V usage is TRBV27 and J usage is TRBJ1-5, with 7 bases fitting TRBD1. Germline CDR1 MNHEY, CDR2 SMNVEV (reference sequence). The CDR3 consists of 13 residues. J was trimmed by 9 bases and V by 4 bases; bases with no gene match: 6. CDR3 protein: CASSSTGARPQHF. DNA for the CDR3: TGTGCCAGCAGTTCCACAGGGGCGAGGCCCCAGCATTTT.

The rearrangement links TRBV6-5 to TRBJ1-2; D ambiguous. The CDR3 runs 15 residues. With 6 bases removed from V and 5 bases from J, the gap between germline ends came to 19 bases. CDR1 MNHEY and CDR2 SVGAGI come from the germline V gene. The CDR3 bases are TGTGCCAGCAGCCGACGCCGGGGTAGTTCGTATGGCTACACCTTC. It yields the protein CASSRRRGSSYGYTF.

The CDR3 DNA sequence: TGTGCCAGCAGCTCAAATAGTCGGGGGTCCAATGGAAACACCATATATTTT. Amino acid sequence: CASSSNSRGSNGNTIYF. The chain has TRBV11-2 and TRBJ1-3; TRBD1 is a possible D gene (5 bases). V was shortened by 4 bases and J by 3 bases, with 19 bases between the two germline ends. Per germline, CDR1 SGHAT and CDR2 FQNNGV. The length of the CDR3 is 17 residues.

V usage is TRBV29-1 and J usage is TRBJ2-3; TRBD2 matches at 14 bases. Germline loops: CDR1 SQVTM, CDR2 ANQGSEA. The CDR3 totals 15 residues. The junction had 4 bases not matched to a gene; V was cut back by 4 bases and J by 4 bases. CDR3 in DNA: TGCAGCGTTGGAGGGACTAGCGGGAGTCCAGATACGCAGTATTTT. Amino acids: CSVGGTSGSPDTQYF.

V is TRBV7-9 and J is TRBJ2-2; tentative D call: TRBD1 (5 bases). Between the trimmed V and J ends, which lost 5 bases and 2 bases, there was a span of 15 bases. CDR1 and CDR2 from the germline V gene are SEHNR and FQNEAQ (reference sequence). CDR3 length: 16 amino acids. CDR3 nucleotides: TGTGCCAGCAGCCCGGCAGGGCATCTCAACACCGGGGAGCTGTTTTTT. It encodes CASSPAGHLNTGELFF.

J is TRBJ1-3 and V is TRBV7-2, with D possibly matching TRBD1 (6 bases). Germline CDR1 is SGHTA and CDR2 is FQGNSA. The germline V and J ends were trimmed by 1 base and 2 bases, with 12 bases remaining between them. This CDR3 comprises 16 residues. The CDR3 spells CASSLVWDIAGNTIYF. CDR3 DNA sequence: TGTGCCAGCAGCTTAGTCTGGGACATTGCTGGAAACACCATATATTTT.

The chain couples TRBV9 to TRBJ2-1; a weak D match, TRBD1 (5 bases). The CDR3 loop spans 13 amino acids. Germline lookup yields CDR1 SGDLS and CDR2 YYNGEE. Trimming shortened V by 4 bases and J by 14 bases, and 19 bases separated the two germline ends. The CDR3 DNA is TGTGCCAGCAGCACCGTGGGCAGGGTGGGGAAGTTCTTC. Translating gives CASSTVGRVGKFF.

This sequence joins TRBV7-8 and TRBJ2-5; TRBD2 matches 12 bases. The V gene end was trimmed by 5 bases and the J gene end by 4 bases; junction bases not matched to a gene: 5. The germline CDR1 and CDR2 sequences are SGHVS and FQNEAQ. The CDR3 loop spans 15 amino acids. In nucleotides, the CDR3 is TGTGCCAGCAGCCGACAGGGACTAGCGGGAGAGACCCAGTACTTC. It encodes CASSRQGLAGETQYF.

V is TRBV9 and J is TRBJ2-2, with 9 positions matching TRBD1. The CDR3 runs to 15 residues. Per the germline V gene, CDR1 is SGDLS and CDR2 is YYNGEE. V dropped 4 bases and J dropped 6; count of bases not matched to a gene: 7. The CDR3 nucleotides are TGTGCCAGCAGCCCCGGGACAGGGAGGGCCGGGGAGCTGTTTTTT. As protein: CASSPGTGRAGELFF.

The rearrangement joins TRBV5-1 to TRBJ1-1; no firm D call. The CDR3 covers 13 residues. CDR1 is SGHRS and CDR2 is YFSETQ in the germline V gene. Trimming removed 6 bases at V and 0 bases at J, with 9 bases between. The CDR3 DNA sequence: TGCGCCAGCACCTATACGATGAACACTGAAGCTTTCTTT. Translated: CASTYTMNTEAFF.

The V gene is TRBV29-1, the J gene TRBJ1-1; D may be TRBD1 (6 bases). The CDR3 contains 15 residues. Germline V gene sequence: CDR1 SQVTM, CDR2 ANQGSEA. V gave up 6 bases and J gave up 2 bases, with 19 bases separating them. Here the CDR3 DNA reads TGCAGCGTCCGACGCGGGGGGCCTCGAAACACTGAAGCTTTCTTT. Translation: CSVRRGGPRNTEAFF.

The chain joins TRBV10-2 to TRBJ2-7; D ambiguous. CDR1 is WSHSY, CDR2 SAAADI, per germline. CDR3 size: 13 residues. Trimming removed 6 bases at V and 0 bases at J, with 9 bases between. The CDR3 loop reads CASSDGVSYEQYF. CDR3 bases: TGCGCCAGCAGCGACGGAGTCTCCTACGAGCAGTACTTC.

The chain combines TRBV7-9 with TRBJ1-5; weak D call: TRBD1 (6 bases). CDR1 and CDR2 from the germline V gene are SEHNR and FQNEAQ (reference sequence). The CDR3 runs 15 residues. Trimming pared 2 bases from V and 7 bases from J, leaving 15 bases between. CDR3 sequence (DNA): TGTGCCAGCAGCTTATCCCAGGGGACGAGGCAGCCCCAGCATTTT. As protein: CASSLSQGTRQPQHF. Drawing the rest from reference TRBV7-9 and TRBJ1-5, the complete variable domain is DTGVSQNPRHKITKRGQNVTFRCDPISEHNRLYWYRQTLGQGPEFLTYFQNEAQLEKSRLLSDRFSAERPKGSFSTLEIQRTEQGDSAMYLCASSLSQGTRQPQHFGDGTRLSIL.

This sequence joins TRBV5-8 and TRBJ2-3, with 10 positions matching TRBD2. J lost 6 bases, V lost 2 bases, and 12 bases had no gene match. The CDR3 has 17 residues. In germline, CDR1 is SGHTS, CDR2 YDEGEE. CDR3 amino acids: CASSFLAWSGGVDTQYF. The CDR3 region has the DNA TGTGCCAGCAGCTTCCTCGCATGGAGCGGGGGGGTGGATACGCAGTATTTT. Complete variable domain (other parts from reference TRBV5-8 and TRBJ2-3): EAGVTQSPTHLIKTRGQQATLRCSPISGHTSVYWYQQALGLGLQFLLWYDEGEERNRGNFPPRFSGRQFPNYSSELNVNALELEDSALYLCASSFLAWSGGVDTQYFGPGTRLTVL.

The gene calls are TRBV7-9 and TRBJ1-2; D unclear. The CDR3 covers 14 residues. Trimming left V 5 bases short and J 1 base short, with 11 bases between. Per germline, CDR1 SEHNR and CDR2 FQNEAQ (reference sequence). The CDR3 DNA reads TGTGCCAGCAGCGTCCTAACAGATAACTATGGCTACACCTTC. Translation gives CASSVLTDNYGYTF.

This chain uses TRBV4-1 with TRBJ2-3; D unclear. CDR3 size: 14 residues. Germline lookup yields CDR1 MGHRA and CDR2 YSYEKL. V was clipped by 1 base and J by 1 base, with 6 bases between them. The CDR3 loop reads CASSQVQGTDTQYF. The CDR3 DNA follows: TGCGCCAGCAGCCAAGTCCAGGGCACAGATACGCAGTATTTT.